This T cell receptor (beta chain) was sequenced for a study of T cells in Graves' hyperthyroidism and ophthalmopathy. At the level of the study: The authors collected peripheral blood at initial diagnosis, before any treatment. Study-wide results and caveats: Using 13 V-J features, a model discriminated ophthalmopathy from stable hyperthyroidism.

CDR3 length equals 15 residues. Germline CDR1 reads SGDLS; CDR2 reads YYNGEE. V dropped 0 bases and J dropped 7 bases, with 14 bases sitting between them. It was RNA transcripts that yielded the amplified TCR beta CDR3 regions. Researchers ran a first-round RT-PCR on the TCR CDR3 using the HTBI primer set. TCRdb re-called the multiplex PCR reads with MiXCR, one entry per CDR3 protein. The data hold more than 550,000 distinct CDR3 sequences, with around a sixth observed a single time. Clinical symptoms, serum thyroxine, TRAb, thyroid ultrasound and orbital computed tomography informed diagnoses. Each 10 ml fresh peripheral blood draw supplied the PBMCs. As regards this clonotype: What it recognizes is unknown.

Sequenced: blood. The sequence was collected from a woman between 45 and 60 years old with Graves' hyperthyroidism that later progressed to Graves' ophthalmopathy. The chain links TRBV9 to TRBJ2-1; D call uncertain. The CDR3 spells CASSVVLGPSNEQFF. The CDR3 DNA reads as TGTGCCAGCAGCGTAGTTTTGGGCCCTAGTAATGAGCAGTTCTTC. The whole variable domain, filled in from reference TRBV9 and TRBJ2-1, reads DSGVTQTPKHLITATGQRVTLRCSPRSGDLSVYWYQQSLDQGLQFLIQYYNGEERAKGNILERFSAQQFPDLHSELNLSSLELGDSALYFCASSVVLGPSNEQFFGPGTRLTVL.